This T cell receptor (beta chain) was recovered during a study of regulatory and conventional T cells in breast cancer. From the PCR reads, TCRdb called clonotypes with MiXCR, one entry per CDR3 protein. The data contain 9,000 to 13,000 distinct CDR3 sequences, about a third of them singletons. Germline values: CDR1 DFQATT, CDR2 SNEGSKA (reference sequence). The CDR3 consists of 17 residues. Trimming stripped 1 base from V and 3 bases from J, with 19 bases between. The chain combines TRBV20-1 with TRBJ2-1; TRBD2 is a possible D gene (6 bases). Source material: conventional T cells from blood. This clonotype was sampled from a male donor in good health. CDR3 region: CSARGRGAGEFYNEQFF. For the CDR3, the DNA is TGCAGTGCTAGAGGGCGGGGAGCGGGTGAGTTCTACAATGAGCAGTTCTTC.